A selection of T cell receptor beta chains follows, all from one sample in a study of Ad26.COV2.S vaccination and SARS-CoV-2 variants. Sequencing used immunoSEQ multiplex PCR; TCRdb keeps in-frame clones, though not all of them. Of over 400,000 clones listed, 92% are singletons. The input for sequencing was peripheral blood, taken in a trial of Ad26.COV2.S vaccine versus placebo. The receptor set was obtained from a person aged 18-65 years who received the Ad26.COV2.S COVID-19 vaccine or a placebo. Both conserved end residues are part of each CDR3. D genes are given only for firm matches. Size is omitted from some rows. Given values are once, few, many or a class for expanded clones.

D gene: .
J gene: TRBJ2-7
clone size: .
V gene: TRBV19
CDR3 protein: CASSIGSSYEQYF
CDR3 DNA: TGTGCCAGTAGTATTGGTTCCTCCTACGAGCAGTACTTC

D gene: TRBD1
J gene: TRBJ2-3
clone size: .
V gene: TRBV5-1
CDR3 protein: CASSGTGGGRTDTQYF
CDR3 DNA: TGCGCCAGCAGCGGAACAGGGGGTGGTCGGACAGATACGCAGTATTTT

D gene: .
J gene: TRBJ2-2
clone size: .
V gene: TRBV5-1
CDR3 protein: CASSLVQKNTGELFF
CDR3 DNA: TGCGCCAGCAGCTTGGTGCAGAAGAACACCGGGGAGCTGTTTTTT

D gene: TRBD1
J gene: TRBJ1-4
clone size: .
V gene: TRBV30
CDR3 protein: CAWSSGTGAGVREKLFF
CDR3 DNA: TGTGCCTGGAGTTCCGGGACAGGGGCCGGCGTTCGGGAAAAACTGTTTTTT

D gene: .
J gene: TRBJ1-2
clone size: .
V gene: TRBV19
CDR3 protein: CASSIDLQPYGYTF
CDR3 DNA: TGTGCCAGTAGTATAGATCTACAGCCCTATGGCTACACCTTC

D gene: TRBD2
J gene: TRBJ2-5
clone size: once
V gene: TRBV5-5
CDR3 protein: CASSSGLAEKETQYF
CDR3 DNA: TGTGCCAGCAGCTCTGGACTAGCGGAGAAAGAGACCCAGTACTTC

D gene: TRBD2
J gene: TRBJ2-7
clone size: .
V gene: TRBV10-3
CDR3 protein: CAIRTSGGPSYEQYF
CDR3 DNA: TGTGCCATCAGAACTAGCGGGGGGCCCTCCTACGAGCAGTACTTC

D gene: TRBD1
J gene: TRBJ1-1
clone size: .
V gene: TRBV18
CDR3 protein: CASSRNMRGQGKLAEAFF
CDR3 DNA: TGTGCCAGCTCACGGAACATGCGTGGACAGGGGAAATTGGCTGAAGCTTTCTTT

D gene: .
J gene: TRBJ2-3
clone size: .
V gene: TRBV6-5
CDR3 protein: CASKPGREIDTQYF
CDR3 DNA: TGTGCCAGCAAACCGGGACGAGAGATAGATACGCAGTATTTT

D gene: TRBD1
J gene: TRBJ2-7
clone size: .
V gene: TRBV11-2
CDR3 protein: CASSLGSRGYEQYF
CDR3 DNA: TGTGCCAGCAGCTTAGGAAGCAGGGGGTACGAGCAGTACTTC

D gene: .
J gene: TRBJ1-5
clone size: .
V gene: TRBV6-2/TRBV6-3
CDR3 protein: CASSPMDSQPQHF
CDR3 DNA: TGTGCCAGCAGCCCCATGGACAGTCAGCCCCAGCATTTT

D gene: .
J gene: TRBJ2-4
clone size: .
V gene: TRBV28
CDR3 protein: CASSFASFENIQYF
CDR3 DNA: TGTGCCAGCAGTTTCGCCAGCTTTGAAAACATTCAGTACTTC

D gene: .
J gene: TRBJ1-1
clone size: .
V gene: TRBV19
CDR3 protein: CASTPEFLNTEAFF
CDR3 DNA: TGTGCCAGTACCCCGGAGTTCCTGAACACTGAAGCTTTCTTT

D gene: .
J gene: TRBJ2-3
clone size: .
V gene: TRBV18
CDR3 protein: CASSPVEHGGTDTQYF
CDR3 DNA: TGTGCCAGCTCACCCGTAGAGCATGGGGGCACAGATACGCAGTATTTT

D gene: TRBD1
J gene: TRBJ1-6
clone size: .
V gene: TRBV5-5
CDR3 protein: CASSGGTGLSSYNSPLHF
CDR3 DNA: TGTGCCAGCAGCGGGGGGACAGGCCTTAGCTCCTATAATTCACCCCTCCACTTT

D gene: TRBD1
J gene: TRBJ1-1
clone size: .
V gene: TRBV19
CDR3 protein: CASSATGGFTEAFF
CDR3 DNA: TGTGCCAGTAGTGCAACAGGGGGCTTCACTGAAGCTTTCTTT

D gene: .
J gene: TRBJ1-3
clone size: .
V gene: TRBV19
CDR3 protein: CASSIGGPGGAGNTIYF
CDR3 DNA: TGTGCCAGTAGTATCGGGGGACCGGGAGGAGCTGGAAACACCATATATTTT

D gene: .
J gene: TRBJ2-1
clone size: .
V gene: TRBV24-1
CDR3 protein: CATSDLSYNEQFF
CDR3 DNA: TGTGCCACCAGTGATTTAAGCTACAATGAGCAGTTCTTC

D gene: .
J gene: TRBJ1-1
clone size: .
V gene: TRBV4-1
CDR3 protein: CASSPDGNTEAFF
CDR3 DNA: TGCGCCAGCAGCCCCGACGGGAACACTGAAGCTTTCTTT

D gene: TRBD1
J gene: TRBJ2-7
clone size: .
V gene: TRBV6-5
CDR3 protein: CASRNPGTGGNEQYF
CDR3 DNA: TGTGCCAGCAGAAACCCGGGGACAGGGGGCAACGAGCAGTACTTC

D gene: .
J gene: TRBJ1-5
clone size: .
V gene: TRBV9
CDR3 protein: CASSPRLEQPQHF
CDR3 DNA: TGTGCCAGCAGCCCCCGACTAGAGCAGCCCCAGCATTTT

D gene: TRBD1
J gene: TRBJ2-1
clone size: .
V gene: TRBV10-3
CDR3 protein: CAISESGTGPNEQFF
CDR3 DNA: TGTGCCATCAGTGAGTCTGGGACAGGGCCCAATGAGCAGTTCTTC

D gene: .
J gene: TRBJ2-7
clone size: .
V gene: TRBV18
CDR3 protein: CASSSSYEQYF
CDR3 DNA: TGTGCCAGCTCATCCTCCTACGAGCAGTACTTC

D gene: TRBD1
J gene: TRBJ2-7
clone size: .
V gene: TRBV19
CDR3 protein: CASSPTGWSYEQYF
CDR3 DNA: TGTGCCAGTAGTCCGACAGGGTGGTCCTACGAGCAGTACTTC

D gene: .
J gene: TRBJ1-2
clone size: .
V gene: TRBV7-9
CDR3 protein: CASRIRDGGGYTF
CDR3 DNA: TGTGCCAGCAGAATCAGGGATGGGGGTGGCTACACCTTC

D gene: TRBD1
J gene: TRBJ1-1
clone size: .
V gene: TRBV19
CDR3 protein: CASRLQGAGTEAFF
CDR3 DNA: TGTGCCAGTAGACTACAGGGGGCTGGCACTGAAGCTTTCTTT

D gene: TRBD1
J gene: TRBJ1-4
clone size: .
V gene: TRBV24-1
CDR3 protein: CATKPRDRGVSRGEKLFF
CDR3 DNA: TGTGCCACCAAACCCCGGGACAGGGGTGTTTCGCGGGGTGAAAAACTGTTTTTT

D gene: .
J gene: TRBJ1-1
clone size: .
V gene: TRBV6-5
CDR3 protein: CASSYGAGTEAFF
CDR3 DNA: TGTGCCAGCAGTTACGGGGCAGGCACTGAAGCTTTCTTT

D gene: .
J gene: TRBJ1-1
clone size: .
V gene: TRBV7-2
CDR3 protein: CASSLGDGGTEAFF
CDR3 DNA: TGTGCCAGCAGCTTGGGGGATGGGGGCACTGAAGCTTTCTTT

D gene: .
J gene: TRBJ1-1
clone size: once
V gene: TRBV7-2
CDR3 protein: CASSWRSTGTNTEAFF
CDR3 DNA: TGTGCCAGCAGCTGGAGAAGCACAGGCACGAACACTGAAGCTTTCTTT

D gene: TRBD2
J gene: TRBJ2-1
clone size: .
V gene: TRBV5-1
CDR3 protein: CASSLRTSGGHNEQFF
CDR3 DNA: TGCGCCAGCAGCTTGCGGACTAGCGGGGGGCACAATGAGCAGTTCTTC